Shown below are 18 T cell receptor beta chains from a single sample sequenced in a study of T cell responses to AZD1222 COVID-19 vaccine. TCRdb keeps only in-frame clones here, not all; method: immunoSEQ multiplex PCR. The table has over 110,000 clones, about 91% seen once. The specimen comprised peripheral blood, sampled 28 days after the second AZD1222 dose. The source of these receptors is an adult who received the AZD1222 COVID-19 vaccine.

A remark on this clone: One junction end does not reproduce the germline sequence, and a read error may be involved. The J gene is TRBJ2-1, the V gene TRBV7-9; perhaps TRBD2 as D (5 bases). Germline values: CDR1 SEHNR, CDR2 FQNEAQ (reference sequence). The CDR3 runs 14 residues. Here the CDR3 reads CASSDDWGSGESLF. CDR3 in DNA: TGTGCCAGCAGCGATGACTGGGGAAGCGGAGAATCGCTCTTC.

This clone was seen a single time. This chain joins TRBV9 and TRBJ2-2, with 7 bases aligning to TRBD1. V shed 1 base and J 3 bases; nucleotides not matched to a gene: 9. This CDR3 is 17 amino acids long. Germline loops: CDR1 SGDLS, CDR2 YYNGEE. Here the CDR3 reads CASSVSKGQPYTGELFF. The CDR3 DNA reads as TGTGCCAGCAGCGTAAGTAAGGGACAGCCATACACCGGGGAGCTGTTTTTT.

This clone has a single count. The gene calls are TRBV4-1 and TRBJ1-2, with a possible D match to TRBD1 (5 bases). V shed 4 bases and J shed 5 bases, with 11 bases lying between them. The germline V gene encodes CDR1 MGHRA and CDR2 YSYEKL. CDR3 length: 13 amino acids. The CDR3 is CASSPGGVYGYTF. DNA for the CDR3: TGCGCCAGCAGCCCTGGAGGGGTATATGGCTACACCTTC.

The CDR3 spells CATSGTENTGELFF. CDR3 DNA sequence: TGTGCCACGTCCGGGACAGAGAACACCGGGGAGCTGTTTTTT. The chain is built from TRBV10-3 and TRBJ2-2; 7 nucleotides agree with TRBD1. The V segment lost 10 bases and the J segment 1 base; nucleotides outside the gene matches: 6. Germline V CDR1 and CDR2: ENHRY, SYGVKD. This CDR3 is built from 14 residues.

The genes are TRBV19 and TRBJ1-1; D unresolved. The CDR3 has 13 residues. Germline V lookup: CDR1 LNHDA, CDR2 SQIVND (reference sequence). Deletions cut 3 bases from V and 2 bases from J, with 7 bases between. CDR3 DNA: TGTGCCAGTAGTATGGTAATCAACACTGAAGCTTTCTTT. Translation: CASSMVINTEAFF.

This clone was seen a single time. The chain links TRBV28 to TRBJ1-3; weak D call: TRBD1 (6 bases). With 0 bases removed from V and 0 bases from J, the gap between germline ends came to 15 bases. CDR1 is MDHEN and CDR2 is SYDVKM in the germline V gene. This CDR3 region has 18 residues. CDR3 residues: CASSLWGWTASSGNTIYF. The DNA of the CDR3 is TGTGCCAGCAGTTTATGGGGGTGGACAGCGTCCTCTGGAAACACCATATATTTT.

The chain recombines TRBV6-2 or TRBV6-3 with TRBJ2-2; D gene ambiguous. The germline V gene encodes CDR1 MNHEY and CDR2 SVGEGT. The CDR3 totals 15 residues. With 2 bases removed from V and 1 base from J, the gap between germline ends came to 8 bases. The DNA of the CDR3 is TGTGCCAGCAGTTACGATCCACGGAACACCGGGGAGCTGTTTTTT. Translated: CASSYDPRNTGELFF.

V is TRBV5-1 and J is TRBJ2-7; D gene ambiguous. CDR1 is SGHRS and CDR2 is YFSETQ in the germline V gene. V lost 0 bases and J lost 2, with 15 bases in between. The CDR3 runs 16 residues. The CDR3 is CASSLELGSKTYEQYV. The CDR3 DNA reads as TGCGCCAGCAGCTTGGAATTGGGCAGCAAGACCTACGAGCAGTACGTC.

This chain connects TRBV27 to TRBJ2-5, with 7 bases fitting TRBD1. The CDR3 spans 15 residues. Germline CDR1 MNHEY, CDR2 SMNVEV (reference sequence). Unmatched junction bases numbered 13, after V lost 6 bases and J lost 6 bases. For the CDR3, the DNA is TGTGCCAGCAGCATCGACAGGGCCGGGCCAAAGACCCAGTACTTC. Translating gives CASSIDRAGPKTQYF.

V gene TRBV24-1 combines with J gene TRBJ1-1; a weak D match, TRBD1 (5 bases). Trimming cost V 4 bases and J 8 bases, with 10 bases left between them. In germline, CDR1 is KGHDR, CDR2 SFDVKD. The CDR3 consists of 12 residues. CDR3 amino acids: CATSDQGPEAFF. Written as DNA, the CDR3 is TGTGCCACCAGTGACCAGGGACCAGAAGCTTTCTTT.

CDR3 DNA: TGTGCCAGCAGCTTCTCCGGGATTAATGAAAAACTGTTTTTT. Amino acids: CASSFSGINEKLFF. The chain recombines TRBV7-9 with TRBJ1-4; D gene unclear. In germline, CDR1 is SEHNR, CDR2 FQNEAQ (reference sequence). The CDR3 totals 14 residues. Between the trimmed V and J ends, which lost 3 bases and 4 bases, there was a span of 9 bases. The variable domain in full, completed from reference TRBV7-9 and TRBJ1-4, reads DTGVSQNPRHKITKRGQNVTFRCDPISEHNRLYWYRQTLGQGPEFLTYFQNEAQLEKSRLLSDRFSAERPKGSFSTLEIQRTEQGDSAMYLCASSFSGINEKLFFGSGTQLSVL.

Notes on this clone: Within the sample, other DNA sequences also encode this same CDR3. The chain couples TRBV12-3 or TRBV12-4 to TRBJ1-1; no firm D call. With 1 base removed from V and 6 bases from J, the gap between germline ends came to 3 bases. The CDR3 runs to 11 residues. DNA of the CDR3: TGTGCCAGCAGTTTAGGTCCTGAAGCTTTCTTT. Amino acid sequence: CASSLGPEAFF.

The rearrangement links TRBV3-1 (or the pseudogene TRBV3-2) to TRBJ2-6; unclear D gene. This CDR3 is built from 17 residues. The germline V gene encodes CDR1 LGHDT and CDR2 YNNKEL (reference sequence). The V end was cut by 3 bases, the J end by 0 bases, with 12 bases between. CDR3 region: CASSQRTVHSGANVLTF. The CDR3 DNA reads as TGTGCCAGCAGCCAGAGGACGGTGCACTCTGGGGCCAACGTCCTGACTTTC.

The chain has TRBV5-5 and TRBJ1-6; 9 bases are a match to TRBD1. V was pared by 3 bases and J by 7 bases, with 8 bases of the junction left unmatched. The CDR3 has 16 amino acids. Germline values: CDR1 SGHKS, CDR2 YYEKEE (reference sequence). The CDR3 loop reads CASSYIGTGPNSPLHF. The CDR3 nucleotides are TGTGCCAGCAGCTACATAGGGACAGGGCCGAATTCACCCCTCCACTTT.

The chain joins TRBV29-1 to TRBJ1-4; D is unclear. Germline V gene sequence: CDR1 SQVTM, CDR2 ANQGSEA. This CDR3 comprises 14 residues. V lost 4 bases, J lost 5 bases, and 14 bases lay in between. CDR3 sequence: CSVGGTSVNEKLFF. CDR3 coding DNA: TGCAGCGTTGGCGGAACGTCGGTGAATGAAAAACTGTTTTTT.

The count of this clone is one. The chain combines TRBV12-5 with TRBJ2-1, with 10 bases identical to TRBD2. Germline CDR1 LGHNT, CDR2 FRNRAP. After removal of 0 bases from V and 6 bases from J, the junction contained 2 bases not matched to a gene. This CDR3 contains 15 residues. CDR3 loop: CASGLVLAGLNEQFF. CDR3 sequence (DNA): TGTGCTAGTGGTTTGGTACTAGCGGGACTCAATGAGCAGTTCTTC.

The V call is TRBV5-6, the J call TRBJ2-7, with 9 positions matching TRBD1. The J segment lost 7 bases and the V segment lost 0 bases, leaving 5 bases of the junction unmatched. The V gene's germline CDR1 is SGHDT and CDR2 YYEEEE. The CDR3 extends over 14 amino acids. In DNA form, the CDR3 reads TGTGCCAGCAGCTTGGGACAGGGGGTCAATGAGCAGTACTTC. Protein sequence: CASSLGQGVNEQYF.

This clone showed up just a few times. The V gene is TRBV10-1, the J gene TRBJ2-7, with TRBD2 matching over 13 bases. Trimming at V came to 6 bases and at J to 3 bases, leaving 5 bases not matched to a gene. The CDR3 sequence is 15 residues long. Germline lookup yields CDR1 WNHNN and CDR2 SYGVQD (reference sequence). The CDR3 region has the DNA TGCGCCAGCAGAGGACTAGCGGGGGCGTGCTACGAGCAGTACGTC. Encoded protein: CASRGLAGACYEQYV.